The 27 T cell receptor beta chains below all came from one sample that was sequenced in a study of PD-1 blockade in mismatch repair-deficient tumors. Data came from immunoSEQ multiplex PCR; TCRdb stores just in-frame clones and leaves some out. The sample yields roughly 70,000 clones, more than 75% seen once. The material was peripheral blood, obtained 2 weeks after starting pembrolizumab. All receptors come from an adult with mismatch repair-deficient cancer.

This clone was picked up a small number of times. The V call is TRBV6-1, the J call TRBJ1-5; the D is unclear. The V gene's germline CDR1 is MNHNS and CDR2 SASEGT. The CDR3 spans 14 residues. V was trimmed by 0 bases and J by 9 bases, leaving 12 bases between them. CDR3 coding DNA: TGTGCCAGCAGTGAAGCGTGGGATTTGGGGCCCCAGCATTTT. This translates into CASSEAWDLGPQHF.

The CDR3 reads CASSPAGGANYGYTF. Written as DNA, the CDR3 is TGTGCCAGCAGCCCCGCCGGGGGGGCGAACTATGGCTACACCTTC. The V call is TRBV14, the J call TRBJ1-2; tentatively, D is TRBD1 (6 bases). This CDR3 region has 15 residues. Germline assignment: CDR1 SGHDN and CDR2 FVKESK. V lost 4 bases to trimming and J lost 2 bases, with 14 bases between them. The full variable domain, rest sourced from reference TRBV14 and TRBJ1-2, is EAGVTQFPSHSVIEKGQTVTLRCDPISGHDNLYWYRRVMGKEIKFLLHFVKESKQDESGMPNNRFLAERTGGTYSTLKVQPAELEDSGVYFCASSPAGGANYGYTFGSGTRLTVV.

CDR3 protein: CSVGTLGTGELFF. The CDR3, as DNA: TGCAGCGTGGGGACTTTGGGGACCGGGGAGCTGTTTTTT. The V call is TRBV29-1, the J call TRBJ2-2; D perhaps matches TRBD2 (6 bases). Germline values: CDR1 SQVTM, CDR2 ANQGSEA. The CDR3 length is 13 residues. Trimming took 6 bases from V and 5 from J, leaving 13 bases between them.

This rearrangement joins TRBV4-3 to TRBJ1-1; weak D call: TRBD1 (5 bases). V was shortened by 0 bases and J by 1 base, with 9 bases between the two germline ends. Germline V lookup: CDR1 LGHNA, CDR2 YSLEER. This CDR3 is built from 15 residues. CDR3 protein: CASSQDTGTNTEAFF. CDR3 in DNA: TGCGCCAGCAGCCAAGATACGGGGACGAACACTGAAGCTTTCTTT.

V and J are TRBV15 and TRBJ1-1; D ambiguous. Germline CDR1 LNHNV, CDR2 YYDKDF (reference sequence). Deletions cut 1 base from V and 11 bases from J, with 11 bases between. The CDR3 has 12 residues. The CDR3 protein is CATSRVGEKAFF. In DNA form, the CDR3 reads TGTGCCACCAGCAGAGTGGGAGAGAAGGCTTTCTTT.

This clone was seen a single time. The chain has TRBV5-1 and TRBJ2-7; 16 positions match TRBD2. Germline V gene data show CDR1 as SGHRS and CDR2 as YFSETQ. This CDR3 has 16 amino acids. J gave up 2 bases and V 4 bases, and 3 bases lay outside the gene matches. CDR3 bases: TGCGCCAGCAGCAGGGGACTAGCGGGAGGGACCTACGAGCAGTACTTC. This encodes CASSRGLAGGTYEQYF.

The chain combines TRBV29-1 with TRBJ2-3; possibly TRBD1 for D (6 bases). Trimming removed 6 bases from V and 3 bases from J, with 19 bases in between. In germline, CDR1 is SQVTM, CDR2 ANQGSEA. The CDR3 is 15 residues long. CDR3 nucleotide sequence: TGCAGCGTGAGGGGGACGGTAGGGCATACAGATACGCAGTATTTT. This gives the protein CSVRGTVGHTDTQYF.

CDR3 amino acids: CASMGEEGSYNEQFF. CDR3 nucleotides: TGTGCCAGCATGGGGGAAGAGGGCTCCTACAATGAGCAGTTCTTC. The J gene is TRBJ2-1, the V gene TRBV27; tentatively, D is TRBD1 or TRBD2 (5 bases each). There are 15 residues in the CDR3. V was cut by 7 bases and J by 0 bases, with 13 bases left in between. Germline lookup yields CDR1 MNHEY and CDR2 SMNVEV (reference sequence).

The rearrangement links TRBV4-1 to TRBJ2-6; no clear D. Germline CDR1 and CDR2: MGHRA and YSYEKL. V dropped 6 bases and J dropped 4 bases, with 7 bases sitting between them. The CDR3 totals 13 residues. This chain's CDR3 is CASSPTGANVLTF. The CDR3, as DNA: TGCGCCAGCAGTCCTACCGGGGCCAACGTCCTGACTTTC.

The gene calls are TRBV27 and TRBJ2-5; 8 positions match TRBD1. Near its end, the DNA agrees better with TRBJ2-7, so the J call may be wrong. Germline V gives CDR1 MNHEY, CDR2 SMNVEV (reference sequence). The CDR3 extends over 14 amino acids. CDR3 in amino acids: CASSFSGGSYEQYF. In DNA form, the CDR3 reads TGTGCCAGCAGTTTTTCAGGGGGCAGCTACGAGCAGTACTTC.

The V gene is TRBV5-1, the J gene TRBJ2-2, with D possibly matching TRBD1 (5 bases). Trimming removed 5 bases from V and 0 bases from J, with 8 bases in between. This CDR3 has 14 amino acids. Per the germline V gene, CDR1 is SGHRS and CDR2 is YFSETQ. This CDR3 is CASRDTSNTGELFF. The CDR3 nucleotides read TGCGCCAGCAGGGACACCTCGAACACCGGGGAGCTGTTTTTT.

This clone appeared a few times. The rearrangement uses TRBV6-4 and TRBJ1-5; a weak D match, TRBD1 (5 bases). Germline lookup yields CDR1 MRHNA and CDR2 SNTAGT. The CDR3 spans 17 residues. V was pared by 2 bases and J by 4 bases, with 18 bases between. CDR3 in DNA: TGTGCCAGCAGTGACATCCTTAGGGGAAAGGGGAATCAGCCCCAGCATTTT. Its translation is CASSDILRGKGNQPQHF.

The sample holds one count of this clone. The CDR3 DNA sequence: TGCGCCAGCAGCTCGGAGGGGCCTGGGGCCAACGTCCTGACTTTC. It codes for CASSSEGPGANVLTF. The chain recombines TRBV5-1 with TRBJ2-6, with D possibly TRBD2 on 6 matching bases. Germline lookup yields CDR1 SGHRS and CDR2 YFSETQ. CDR3 length: 15 amino acids. Trimming took off 3 bases at V and 2 bases at J, with 9 bases between the two ends.

This sequence joins TRBV2 and TRBJ2-1; 10 nucleotides line up with TRBD2. V trimming: 4 bases; J trimming: 7 bases; junction bases outside the gene matches: 4. Germline V gene data show CDR1 as SNHLY and CDR2 as FYNNEI. The CDR3 contains 14 residues. The CDR3 sequence: CASSVLAGVNEQFF. The DNA of the CDR3 is TGTGCCAGCAGTGTCCTAGCGGGAGTTAATGAGCAGTTCTTC.

This chain uses TRBV7-2 with TRBJ1-5; 10 nucleotides line up with TRBD1. Unmatched junction bases numbered 6, after V lost 4 bases and J lost 6 bases. Germline CDR1 is SGHTA and CDR2 is FQGNSA. The CDR3 is 15 amino acids. CDR3 bases: TGTGCCAGCAGCTCATCAGGACAGGGGGGTCAGCCCCAGCATTTT. Protein product: CASSSSGQGGQPQHF.

This clone was seen just once. The V call is TRBV27, the J call TRBJ2-1; 8 nucleotides align to TRBD1. The V gene's germline CDR1 is MNHEY and CDR2 SMNVEV (reference sequence). Trimming removed 3 bases from V and 9 bases from J; junction bases left unmatched: 7. CDR3 size: 14 residues. CDR3 amino acids: CASSFGQGISEQFF. CDR3 nucleotides: TGTGCCAGCAGTTTTGGACAGGGAATTAGTGAGCAGTTCTTC.

The CDR3: CASSLEGYEQYF. CDR3 in DNA: TGTGCCAGCAGCTTAGAGGGGTACGAGCAGTACTTC. V usage is TRBV11-3 and J usage is TRBJ2-5; no firm D call. TRBJ2-7 matches the DNA end more closely, so the J call is doubtful. CDR1 and CDR2 (germline): SGHNT, YENEEA. The CDR3 contains 12 residues.

The chain links TRBV7-6 to TRBJ2-1, with 8 bases identical to TRBD2. Trimming removed 1 base from V and 4 bases from J; junction bases left unmatched: 12. Germline values: CDR1 SGHVS, CDR2 FNYEAQ. The CDR3 totals 18 residues. CDR3 region: CASSLGPPGGRQYNEQFF. The CDR3, as DNA: TGTGCCAGCAGCTTAGGACCTCCTGGCGGGAGGCAATACAATGAGCAGTTCTTC.

The rearrangement joins TRBV5-6 to TRBJ2-6, with D maybe TRBD2 (5 bases). Trimming stripped 1 base from V and 4 bases from J, with 12 bases between. Germline-derived CDR1 and CDR2 are SGHDT and YYEEEE. The CDR3 has 16 amino acids. The DNA for the CDR3 is TGTGCCAGCAGCTTGTGGTCGGGATACGGGGCCAACGTCCTGACTTTC. Protein: CASSLWSGYGANVLTF.

This clone was observed many times. The rearrangement links TRBV19 to TRBJ2-1; 10 bases agree with TRBD1. CDR3 length: 14 residues. V dropped 7 bases and J dropped 7; count of bases not matched to a gene: 7. Germline CDR1 LNHDA, CDR2 SQIVND (reference sequence). The CDR3 region is CASNQPGQGNEQFF. In DNA form, the CDR3 reads TGTGCCAGTAACCAGCCGGGACAGGGGAATGAGCAGTTCTTC.

The chain couples TRBV5-6 to TRBJ2-7, with TRBD2 matching 8 bases. This CDR3 comprises 16 residues. Trimming took 2 bases from V and 4 from J; bases not matched to a gene: 11. Germline CDR1 is SGHDT and CDR2 is YYEEEE. This CDR3 reads CASSFQGLREEYEQYF. CDR3 in DNA: TGTGCCAGCAGCTTCCAAGGTTTGCGGGAGGAATACGAGCAGTACTTC.

This chain uses TRBV12-5 with TRBJ2-5, with 9 positions matching TRBD2. This CDR3 contains 15 residues. CDR1 and CDR2 from the germline V gene are LGHNT and FRNRAP. After removal of 5 bases from V and 5 bases from J, the junction contained 9 bases not matched to a gene. As DNA, the CDR3 is TGTGCTAGTGGTCCTGCCGGGACTAGCATGGAGACCCAGTACTTC. This gives the protein CASGPAGTSMETQYF.

The V call is TRBV27, the J call TRBJ1-1, with 7 positions matching TRBD1. V lost 5 bases to trimming and J lost 3 bases; unmatched junction nucleotides: 9. The CDR3 is made up of 15 amino acids. Looked up from germline, CDR1 is MNHEY and CDR2 is SMNVEV (reference sequence). DNA of the CDR3: TGTGCCAGCAGTACCCGGGACAGTGGATACACTGAAGCTTTCTTT. It yields the protein CASSTRDSGYTEAFF.

This chain connects TRBV4-3 to TRBJ2-3; D is ambiguous. Germline-derived CDR1 and CDR2 are LGHNA and YSLEER. Trimming cost V 4 bases and J 6 bases, with 17 bases left between them. The CDR3 is 15 residues long. In DNA, the CDR3 is TGCGCCAGCAGCCGTCGTAGCCCTGGGGTGGATACGCAGTATTTT. This codes for CASSRRSPGVDTQYF.

The chain recombines TRBV2 with TRBJ1-1, with D perhaps TRBD1 (6 bases). The V and J ends lost 5 bases and 4 bases respectively, with 11 bases between them. CDR1 and CDR2 from the germline V gene are SNHLY and FYNNEI. The CDR3 contains 13 residues. CDR3 in amino acids: CASSRGLGTEAFF. In DNA form, the CDR3 reads TGTGCCAGCAGTCGGGGGCTTGGCACTGAAGCTTTCTTT.

This chain links TRBV6-1 with TRBJ1-1; TRBD1 might be the D (6 bases). V was shortened by 7 bases and J by 6 bases, with 21 bases between the two germline ends. This CDR3 contains 15 residues. The V gene's germline CDR1 is MNHNS and CDR2 SASEGT. This chain's CDR3 is CASKHVRGGLAEAFF. The CDR3 DNA follows: TGTGCCAGCAAGCACGTCAGGGGAGGGTTGGCTGAAGCTTTCTTT.

The chain employs TRBV7-9 and TRBJ1-4; 7 bases are a match to TRBD1. This CDR3 spans 16 amino acids. Germline V gene data show CDR1 as SEHNR and CDR2 as FQNEAQ (reference sequence). V lost 7 bases and J lost 11; bases outside the gene matches: 19. The DNA of the CDR3 is TGTGCCAGCACTCCGGGACAGAACAACTTTTTGGGGAAACTGTTTTTT. Its protein is CASTPGQNNFLGKLFF.